The present T cell receptor (beta chain) was sequenced within a study of CD8+CD57+ T cells in acquired aplastic anemia (dated by TCRdb to the late 2010s). Concerning the study at large: Extracted DNA from sorted CD4+ and CD8+ cells averaged about 2.9 ug, ranging from 0.2 to 27.4 ug. A CD8+CD57+ expansion meant a frequency higher than the mean frequency seen in healthy subjects.

Profiling of TCR beta VDJ combinations and CDR3 sequences used genomic DNA as the template. TCR repertoire sequencing was run on an Illumina HiSeq 2000. In the authors' own workflow: Repertoire assessment relied on Simpson's diversity index, CDR3 size and DJ length profiles, and TRBV/TRBJ rearrangement plots. Whichever DNA sequence was most abundant in the deep sequencing data was defined as the immunodominant clone. CDR3 amino acid sequences were screened for sharing across subjects and were compared with published repertoires and the VDJdb database. In-frame beta chains were kept once TCRdb had trimmed the public reads at Q25 with fastp and called clones with MiXCR. Identical CDR3 protein sequences are pooled into one entry, listed with their most common genes and DNA. TCRdb, not the original authors, processed these V and J calls. The sample has roughly 260,000 distinct CDR3 sequences on record, around half of them singletons. The ten largest clonotypes hold 7.8% of the sample.

Points the paper makes about the study in general: Although 25 to 30 CD8+ CDR3 sequences were shared by patients and controls, these sequences appeared highly expressed in patients and within the immunodominant clones of patients. No significant difference in CD8+ Simpson's diversity was found between patients and healthy controls (P=0.060).

Expansion of CD8+CD57+ cells had been shown by flow cytometry in the patients chosen for sequencing. Every patient had a diagnosis of severe acquired aplastic anemia based on International Study of Aplastic Anemia and Agranulocytosis and Camitta criteria. Patients had received no therapy at the time of blood sampling. The study deep-sequenced TCR repertoires of sorted CD4+ and CD8+ blood T cells from severe aplastic anemia patients and healthy subjects. Patients were enrolled in the USA under clinicaltrials.gov protocols 00001620, 01623167, 00001397, 00071045, 00081523 and 00961064. Ficoll-Paque density gradient centrifugation was used to isolate peripheral blood mononuclear cells. Before DNA extraction, CD4+ and CD8+ T cells were sorted with FACS or magnetic beads. Looking up the germline V gene yields CDR1 SQVTM and CDR2 ANQGSEA. Inclusive of the bounding cysteine and phenylalanine, the CDR3 is 19 residues long. Of the read, only the CDR3 DNA is kept; its 57 bases are in frame from base 1. V loses 1 base of germline sequence and J loses 9 bases, and the interval between the two ends is 33 bases.

This clonotype has more than one count but fewer than ten. This receptor's antigen is unknown. No much larger clone is present one base from it, and per-base qualities are unavailable. Sequenced: sorted CD4+, CD8+, or CD8+CD57+ T cells (not recorded which) from PBMCs. The TCR was taken from a human donor with aplastic anemia. The receptor chain draws on TRBV29-1 and TRBJ1-2, with the D gene too uncertain to name. CDR3 protein: CSVEAPRPNSPRTDVSYTF. Read as DNA, the sequence is TGCAGCGTTGAAGCACCCCGGCCAAATTCCCCCCGGACGGACGTGAGCTACACCTTC.